The 10 T cell receptor beta chains given below trace back to one sample, sequenced in a study of early T cells in non-severe SARS-CoV-2 infection. TCRdb re-analysed the 5' RACE reads in MiXCR, keeping a single row per CDR3 protein. In the table there are approximately 100,000 distinct CDR3 sequences, around 16% of which are singletons. Sample: whole blood. All receptors come from an adult who was a healthcare worker with PCR-confirmed SARS-CoV-2 infection or an uninfected control (not recorded which).

This clonotype has more than one count but fewer than ten. The chain couples TRBV11-2 to TRBJ2-1; TRBD2 is a possible D gene (6 bases). Germline CDR1 and CDR2: SGHAT and FQNNGV. The CDR3 runs to 16 residues. V dropped 0 bases and J dropped 1 base, with 10 bases sitting between them. The CDR3 reads CASSLERGRSYNEQFF. In DNA, the CDR3 is TGTGCCAGCAGCTTAGAACGGGGGAGATCCTACAATGAGCAGTTCTTC.

The chain employs TRBV11-2 and TRBJ1-3; tentative D call: TRBD1 (6 bases). The germline V gene encodes CDR1 SGHAT and CDR2 FQNNGV. V gave up 5 bases and J gave up 2 bases, with 13 bases separating them. CDR3 length: 15 residues. CDR3 in DNA: TGTGCCAGCAGCCGAAACGGACAGCCTGGAAACACCATATATTTT. Protein product: CASSRNGQPGNTIYF.

V gene TRBV11-2 combines with J gene TRBJ1-6; TRBD1 matches at 8 bases. J gave up 6 bases and V 2 bases, and 6 bases lay outside the gene matches. The CDR3 length is 16 residues. Looked up from germline, CDR1 is SGHAT and CDR2 is FQNNGV. CDR3 loop: CASSLTGGGGNSPLHF. The CDR3 DNA follows: TGTGCCAGCAGCTTAACAGGGGGTGGTGGTAATTCACCCCTCCACTTT.

A few counts support this clonotype. The gene calls are TRBV20-1 and TRBJ2-7; D not resolved. The CDR3 runs to 13 residues. Between the trimmed V and J ends, which lost 6 bases and 0 bases, there was a span of 12 bases. Germline CDR1 reads DFQATT; CDR2 reads SNEGSKA (reference sequence). CDR3 residues: CSAIGVNSYEQYF. CDR3 coding DNA: TGCAGTGCCATCGGAGTAAACTCCTACGAGCAGTACTTC.

Concerning this clonotype: Because it lacks the conserved phenylalanine or tryptophan at the end, this CDR3 is likely a read error. This rearrangement joins TRBV29-1 to TRBJ1-2; D remains ambiguous. Per germline, CDR1 SQVTM and CDR2 ANQGSEA. The CDR3 spans 13 residues. The V end lost 4 bases, the J end lost 5 bases, and 14 bases lay between the germline ends. The CDR3 reads CSVVLQEHYGYTY. In DNA form, the CDR3 reads TGCAGCGTTGTACTGCAGGAGCATTATGGCTACACCTAC.

The CDR3 DNA reads as TGCAGTGCACTGGGACTAGGTAGGGCCTACAATGAGCAGTTCTTC. It yields the protein CSALGLGRAYNEQFF. The rearrangement uses TRBV20-1 and TRBJ2-1, with 8 bases lining up with TRBD2. Germline V gene lookup returns CDR1 DFQATT and CDR2 SNEGSKA (reference sequence). V was pared by 6 bases and J by 2 bases, with 9 bases of the junction left unmatched. This CDR3 is built from 15 residues.

This clonotype was detected a few times. The gene calls are TRBV15 and TRBJ2-7, with TRBD1 matching over 10 bases. CDR1 is LNHNV and CDR2 is YYDKDF in the germline V gene (reference sequence). The ends lost 5 bases at V and 4 bases at J; junction bases unmatched: 5. The CDR3 loop spans 14 amino acids. The CDR3 coding sequence is TGTGCCACCAGCGTAGGACAGGGGGAATACGAGCAGTACTTC. Protein: CATSVGQGEYEQYF.

This clonotype was seen many times. The chain joins TRBV6-2 or TRBV6-3 to TRBJ2-1, with 13 bases that match TRBD2. Germline V gene lookup returns CDR1 MNHEY and CDR2 SVGEGT. The ends lost 2 bases at V and 8 bases at J; junction bases unmatched: 6. The CDR3 sequence is 16 residues long. CDR3 DNA sequence: TGTGCCAGCAGTTACCAACTAGCGGGAGGGCCCGATGAGCAGTTCTTC. Translated: CASSYQLAGGPDEQFF.

This chain uses TRBV11-2 with TRBJ2-3, with TRBD2 matching 14 bases. CDR3 length: 18 amino acids. Germline V gene sequence: CDR1 SGHAT, CDR2 FQNNGV. Trimming at V came to 5 bases and at J to 6 bases, leaving 13 bases not matched to a gene. DNA of the CDR3: TGTGCCAGCAGCCGGGCGGGCCGACTAGCGGGAGGGGGGGATACGCAGTATTTT. As protein: CASSRAGRLAGGGDTQYF.

This clonotype has only a few counts. V gene TRBV5-1 combines with J gene TRBJ2-7; a weak D match, TRBD1 (5 bases). Per germline, CDR1 SGHRS and CDR2 YFSETQ. CDR3 length: 12 amino acids. With 4 bases removed from V and 9 bases from J, the gap between germline ends came to 14 bases. For the CDR3, the DNA is TGCGCCAGCAGCGCTCAGGGTAACGGGCAGTACTTC. Its protein is CASSAQGNGQYF.